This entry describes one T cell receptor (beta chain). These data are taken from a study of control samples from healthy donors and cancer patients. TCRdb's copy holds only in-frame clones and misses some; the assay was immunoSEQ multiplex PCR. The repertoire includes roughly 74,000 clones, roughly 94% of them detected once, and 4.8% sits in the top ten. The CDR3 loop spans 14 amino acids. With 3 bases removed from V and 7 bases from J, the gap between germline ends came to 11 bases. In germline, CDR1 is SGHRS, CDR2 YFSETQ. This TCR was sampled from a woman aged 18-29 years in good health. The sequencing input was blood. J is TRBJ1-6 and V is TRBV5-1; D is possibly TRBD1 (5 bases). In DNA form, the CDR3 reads TGCGCCAGCAGCTCTCGGGGGGAAAATTCACCCCTCCACTTT. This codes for CASSSRGENSPLHF.